Each of the 14 T cell receptor beta chains below was sequenced from the same sample in a study of blood T cell repertoires in COVID-19. Here immunoSEQ multiplex PCR was the method, and the copy in TCRdb shows in-frame clones only, minus some. The table records 20,000 to 25,000 clones, 85% to 90% of them present only once. Sequencing input: peripheral blood. The receptors here all came from a man between 50 and 59 years old with active COVID-19.

In this sample, this clone turned up once. The chain combines TRBV6-2 or TRBV6-3 with TRBJ2-7, with TRBD1 as a possible D gene (7 bases). The CDR3 has 16 amino acids. CDR1 is MNHEY, CDR2 SVGEGT, per germline. V shed 4 bases and J shed 1 base, with 17 bases lying between them. The CDR3 nucleotides are TGTGCCAGCAGTTCGCGGCGGGACAGTGCTTCCTACGAGCAGTACTTC. Protein sequence: CASSSRRDSASYEQYF.

This clone was counted a single time. The V gene is TRBV19, the J gene TRBJ2-2, with TRBD2 matching 10 bases. The CDR3 has 15 residues. Germline CDR1 is LNHDA and CDR2 is SQIVND (reference sequence). V gave up 5 bases and J gave up 6 bases; unmatched junction bases: 6. The CDR3 reads CASSLLAGRAGELFF. DNA for the CDR3: TGTGCCAGTAGTCTACTAGCGGGGAGGGCCGGGGAGCTGTTTTTT. Full variable domain (outside the CDR3, taken from reference TRBV19 and TRBJ2-2): DGGITQSPKYLFRKEGQNVTLSCEQNLNHDAMYWYRQDPGQGLRLIYYSQIVNDFQKGDIAEGYSVSREKKESFPLTVTSAQKNPTAFYLCASSLLAGRAGELFFGEGSRLTVL.

DNA for the CDR3: TGTGCCAGCAGCCACCCTGGGGGCACTAATGAAAAACTGTTTTTT. It codes for CASSHPGGTNEKLFF. The rearrangement links TRBV7-2 to TRBJ1-4, with D perhaps matching TRBD1 (6 bases). Germline V lookup: CDR1 SGHTA, CDR2 FQGNSA. This CDR3 has 15 residues. V was pared by 5 bases and J by 2 bases, with 12 bases between.

This chain uses TRBV2 with TRBJ1-2; D unresolved. Germline values: CDR1 SNHLY, CDR2 FYNNEI. V lost 6 bases and J lost 4, with 9 bases in between. The CDR3 is 12 amino acids. Here the CDR3 DNA reads TGTGCCAGCAGCGCACAGAGCTATGGCTACACCTTC. Protein sequence: CASSAQSYGYTF.

CDR3 region: CASSYLAGLNTDTQYF. The CDR3 bases are TGTGCCAGCAGCTACTTAGCGGGGCTTAACACAGATACGCAGTATTTT. V gene TRBV7-8 combines with J gene TRBJ2-3; TRBD2 agrees at 8 bases. The CDR3 has 16 amino acids. Germline V CDR1 and CDR2: SGHVS, FQNEAQ. The junction had 8 bases not matched to a gene; V was cut back by 4 bases and J by 2 bases.

The gene calls are TRBV14 and TRBJ1-1, with 7 bases identical to TRBD1. The CDR3 consists of 15 residues. Unmatched junction bases numbered 13, after V lost 2 bases and J lost 10 bases. Germline CDR1 and CDR2: SGHDN and FVKESK. The CDR3: CASSQREIDRVGAFF. For the CDR3, the DNA is TGTGCCAGCAGCCAACGGGAAATCGACAGGGTCGGAGCTTTCTTT.

The chain is built from TRBV5-8 and TRBJ1-1, with D hard to call. V was shortened by 1 base and J by 1 base, with 11 bases between the two germline ends. Germline values: CDR1 SGHTS, CDR2 YDEGEE. The CDR3 totals 15 residues. The CDR3 spells CASSLFREGNTEAFF. The DNA of the CDR3 is TGTGCCAGCAGCTTGTTTAGGGAGGGGAACACTGAAGCTTTCTTT.

This chain connects TRBV21-1 to TRBJ2-5; the table assigns TRBD2, which was not confirmed against the DNA. TRBV21-1 is a pseudogene locus. CDR3 length equals 14 residues. The CDR3 sequence: CASSKRGGTETQYF. In DNA form, the CDR3 reads TGTGCCAGCAGCAAAAGGGGGGGAACGGAGACCCAGTACTTC.

The rearrangement joins TRBV5-8 to TRBJ1-4; perhaps TRBD1 as D (6 bases). The CDR3 runs 15 residues. V was pared by 4 bases and J by 5 bases, with 15 bases between. The germline V gene encodes CDR1 SGHTS and CDR2 YDEGEE. The CDR3 loop is CASSTRTAANEKLFF. DNA of the CDR3: TGTGCCAGCAGCACAAGGACAGCTGCAAATGAAAAACTGTTTTTT.

The V and J genes are TRBV29-1 and TRBJ2-7; the match to TRBD1 covers 7 bases. There are 13 residues in the CDR3. Germline V gene data show CDR1 as SQVTM and CDR2 as ANQGSEA. V gave up 7 bases and J gave up 0 bases; unmatched junction bases: 6. The CDR3 nucleotides are TGCAGCGCCCGAGGGGGCGCCTCCTACGAGCAGTACTTC. Translated, it gives CSARGGASYEQYF.

This clone has just one count. This sequence joins TRBV5-5 and TRBJ2-1; the match to TRBD2 covers 9 bases. The CDR3 is 16 residues long. The ends lost 5 bases at V and 4 bases at J; junction bases unmatched: 10. Germline V gene lookup returns CDR1 SGHKS and CDR2 YYEKEE (reference sequence). CDR3 sequence reads: CASSWGGAGGYNEQFF. Written as DNA, the CDR3 is TGTGCCAGCAGTTGGGGAGGAGCGGGGGGATACAATGAGCAGTTCTTC. Combining the CDR3 with reference TRBV5-5 and TRBJ2-1 gives the whole variable domain DAGVTQSPTHLIKTRGQQVTLRCSPISGHKSVSWYQQVLGQGPQFIFQYYEKEERGRGNFPDRFSARQFPNYSSELNVNALLLGDSALYLCASSWGGAGGYNEQFFGPGTRLTVL.

The rearrangement joins TRBV5-1 to TRBJ2-7; D uncertain. Deletions cut 1 base from V and 1 base from J, with 6 bases between. Looked up from germline, CDR1 is SGHRS and CDR2 is YFSETQ. This CDR3 contains 13 residues. The CDR3 loop is CASSLFSSYEQYF. CDR3 coding DNA: TGCGCCAGCAGCTTGTTTTCATCCTACGAGCAGTACTTC. Using reference TRBV5-1 and TRBJ2-7 for the parts outside the CDR3, the full variable domain is KAGVTQTPRYLIKTRGQQVTLSCSPISGHRSVSWYQQTPGQGLQFLFEYFSETQRNKGNFPGRFSGRQFSNSRSEMNVSTLELGDSALYLCASSLFSSYEQYFGPGTRLTVT.

The chain employs TRBV3-1 (or the pseudogene TRBV3-2) and TRBJ1-4, with D unclear. The CDR3 length is 14 residues. V gave up 4 bases and J gave up 0 bases, with 6 bases separating them. In germline, CDR1 is LGHDT, CDR2 YNNKEL (reference sequence). DNA for the CDR3: TGTGCCAGCAGCCCTATTGCAACTAATGAAAAACTGTTTTTT. Amino acid sequence: CASSPIATNEKLFF.

The chain employs TRBV5-5 and TRBJ2-5, with D maybe TRBD1 (5 bases). CDR1 and CDR2 (germline): SGHKS, YYEKEE (reference sequence). Trimming took 3 bases from V and 5 from J, leaving 11 bases between them. The CDR3 consists of 13 residues. The CDR3 loop reads CASSSPQGETQYF. CDR3 sequence (DNA): TGTGCCAGCAGCTCCCCGCAGGGTGAGACCCAGTACTTC.